The 31 T cell receptor beta chains below all came from one sample that was sequenced in a study of OX40 agonist ivuxolimab in advanced cancers. Repertoires were generated with immunoSEQ multiplex PCR, while TCRdb's copy carries only in-frame clones and drops some. The table lists 65,000 to 95,000 clones, more than 70% of them singletons. Sequenced here: CD4+ or CD8+ T cells sorted from blood, sampled in a trial of the OX40 agonist ivuxolimab. The origin of the receptors is an adult with an advanced solid tumor such as melanoma, head and neck, liver or kidney cancer.

This chain uses TRBV19 with TRBJ2-1; TRBD1 agrees at 8 bases. Germline V gives CDR1 LNHDA, CDR2 SQIVND (reference sequence). J gave up 10 bases and V 8 bases, and 22 bases lay outside the gene matches. The CDR3 totals 17 residues. The CDR3 bases are TGTGCCAGTTTGGCCCGAAAGACAGGGGCGTTGTGGGGAGAGCAGTTCTTC. Residues: CASLARKTGALWGEQFF.

This clone showed up just once. The chain joins TRBV28 to TRBJ2-1; D tentatively reads TRBD1 or TRBD2 (5 bases each). The germline gives CDR1 MDHEN, CDR2 SYDVKM. The CDR3 is made up of 16 amino acids. V gave up 6 bases and J gave up 0 bases, with 15 bases separating them. The CDR3 protein is CASSHLGGSSYNEQFF. In DNA form, the CDR3 reads TGTGCCAGCAGCCACCTTGGGGGTAGCTCCTACAATGAGCAGTTCTTC.

J is TRBJ2-7 and V is TRBV5-1; 8 bases fit TRBD1. This CDR3 contains 14 residues. Per the germline V gene, CDR1 is SGHRS and CDR2 is YFSETQ. V shed 4 bases and J 3 bases; nucleotides not matched to a gene: 6. The DNA of the CDR3 is TGCGCCAGCAGCAATCCGGGACAGGACTACGAGCAGTACTTC. Its protein is CASSNPGQDYEQYF.

This chain uses TRBV2 with TRBJ1-1; 7 bases match TRBD1. After removal of 8 bases from V and 0 bases from J, the junction contained 3 bases not matched to a gene. Per the germline V gene, CDR1 is SNHLY and CDR2 is FYNNEI. CDR3 length: 13 amino acids. Here the CDR3 reads CASVGQVNTEAFF. Here the CDR3 DNA reads TGTGCCAGCGTTGGACAGGTGAACACTGAAGCTTTCTTT.

The chain carries TRBV14 and TRBJ1-1, with D possibly matching TRBD1 (5 bases). With 4 bases removed from V and 1 base from J, the gap between germline ends came to 10 bases. From germline, CDR1 is SGHDN and CDR2 FVKESK. CDR3 length: 14 residues. CDR3 coding DNA: TGTGCCAGCAGCCCGGGACGGACGAACACTGAAGCTTTCTTT. Translated: CASSPGRTNTEAFF.

The chain carries TRBV28 and TRBJ1-4; no reliable D call. CDR1 is MDHEN, CDR2 SYDVKM, per germline. The V end lost 5 bases, the J end lost 10 bases, and 8 bases lay between the germline ends. This CDR3 is 11 amino acids long. This chain's CDR3 is CASSPNIKLFF. CDR3 coding DNA: TGTGCCAGCAGTCCTAATATAAAACTGTTTTTT.

The genes are TRBV5-1 and TRBJ2-6; D not certain. V lost 2 bases, J lost 1 base, and 13 bases lay in between. The CDR3 consists of 17 residues. CDR1 and CDR2 (germline): SGHRS, YFSETQ. CDR3: CASSLPAVSSGANVLTF. In DNA, the CDR3 is TGCGCCAGCAGCTTACCGGCCGTCTCGTCTGGGGCCAACGTCCTGACTTTC.

This clone appeared once. J is TRBJ1-2 and V is TRBV6-5, with D unclear. This CDR3 is built from 12 residues. Germline CDR1 MNHEY, CDR2 SVGAGI. Trimming shortened V by 5 bases and J by 8 bases, and 12 bases separated the two germline ends. The CDR3 DNA follows: TGTGCCAGCAGTGACTGGGGATTCGGCTACACCTTC. Translating it yields CASSDWGFGYTF.

J is TRBJ1-1 and V is TRBV30; no clear D gene. V lost 0 bases, J lost 7 bases, and 9 bases lay in between. Germline V gene lookup returns CDR1 GTSNPN and CDR2 SVGIG (reference sequence). CDR3 length: 12 amino acids. CDR3 in amino acids: CAWSVGENEAFF. CDR3 in DNA: TGTGCCTGGAGTGTAGGTGAAAATGAAGCTTTCTTT.

This rearrangement joins TRBV11-2 to TRBJ2-4; D perhaps matches TRBD2 (7 bases). The CDR3 is 14 amino acids. Germline V gene lookup returns CDR1 SGHAT and CDR2 FQNNGV. The ends were cut back, 7 bases at V and 8 bases at J, with 18 bases in the middle. CDR3 in amino acids: CASNQGRAPDIQYF. In nucleotides, the CDR3 is TGTGCCAGCAACCAGGGGAGGGCGCCGGACATTCAGTACTTC. The full variable domain, rest sourced from reference TRBV11-2 and TRBJ2-4, is EAGVAQSPRYKIIEKRQSVAFWCNPISGHATLYWYQQILGQGPKLLIQFQNNGVVDDSQLPKDRFSAERLKGVDSTLKIQPAKLEDSAVYLCASNQGRAPDIQYFGAGTRLSVL.

The chain uses TRBV11-1 and TRBJ2-1, with 8 nucleotides matching TRBD1. Germline lookup yields CDR1 SGHAT and CDR2 FQDESV (reference sequence). The CDR3 sequence is 14 residues long. V was pared by 4 bases and J by 8 bases, with 7 bases of the junction left unmatched. CDR3 sequence (DNA): TGTGCCAGCAGCTCGGACAGGGATCGAGATGAGCAGTTCTTC. Its protein is CASSSDRDRDEQFF.

V usage is TRBV7-2 and J usage is TRBJ1-2; no reliable D call. Germline values: CDR1 SGHTA, CDR2 FQGNSA. This CDR3 is built from 14 residues. The V end lost 5 bases, the J end lost 3 bases, and 13 bases lay between the germline ends. CDR3 DNA: TGTGCCAGCAGCCTTGAATGGGCAGACTATGGCTACACCTTC. It yields the protein CASSLEWADYGYTF. The complete variable domain, with remaining parts taken from reference TRBV7-2 and TRBJ1-2, reads GAGVSQSPSNKVTEKGKDVELRCDPISGHTALYWYRQSLGQGLEFLIYFQGNSAPDKSGLPSDRFSAERTGGSVSTLTIQRTQQEDSAVYLCASSLEWADYGYTFGSGTRLTVV.

This clone was seen a single time. The chain couples TRBV19 to TRBJ1-3; D not certain. Germline lookup yields CDR1 LNHDA and CDR2 SQIVND (reference sequence). CDR3 size: 15 residues. V was cut by 4 bases and J by 0 bases, with 10 bases left in between. The chain's CDR3 is CASSKKGISGNTIYF. The CDR3 bases are TGTGCCAGTAGTAAAAAGGGCATCTCTGGAAACACCATATATTTT.

The CDR3 region is CASSRFEATEAFF. For the CDR3, the DNA is TGTGCCAGCAGCCGTTTTGAGGCCACTGAAGCTTTCTTT. V gene TRBV7-6 combines with J gene TRBJ1-1, with D unclear. The V gene's germline CDR1 is SGHVS and CDR2 FNYEAQ. V dropped 5 bases and J dropped 4 bases, with 11 bases sitting between them. The CDR3 runs to 13 residues.

V gene TRBV4-3 combines with J gene TRBJ2-3, with 16 bases fitting TRBD2. Germline V gene lookup returns CDR1 LGHNA and CDR2 YSLEER. V was clipped by 4 bases and J by 4 bases; unmatched bases: 11. This CDR3 contains 19 residues. CDR3 residues: CASSLRLGLAGGRADTQYF. CDR3 DNA sequence: TGCGCCAGCAGCCTAAGGCTGGGACTAGCGGGGGGGCGGGCAGATACGCAGTATTTT.

The chain combines TRBV6-6 with TRBJ1-1; 8 bases are shared with TRBD1. The CDR3 is 16 residues long. CDR1 MNHNY and CDR2 SVGAGI come from the germline V gene (reference sequence). V lost 4 bases, J lost 0 bases, and 7 bases stayed unmatched. The DNA for the CDR3 is TGTGCCAGCAGTTCACAGGGGGGAAAGATGAACACTGAAGCTTTCTTT. Protein product: CASSSQGGKMNTEAFF.

To note about this clone: This sample also contains other DNA sequences that code for the same CDR3. This chain connects TRBV29-1 to TRBJ2-3; D uncertain. The CDR3 has 11 amino acids. Trimming shortened V by 2 bases and J by 6 bases, and 6 bases separated the two germline ends. Germline V gene sequence: CDR1 SQVTM, CDR2 ANQGSEA. The CDR3 region has the DNA TGCAGCGTTGAAACGGTTGATACGCAGTATTTT. Amino acids: CSVETVDTQYF.

The count of this clone is one. The chain uses TRBV4-2 and TRBJ2-5; tentative D call: TRBD2 (5 bases). This CDR3 is built from 14 residues. Trimming cost V 4 bases and J 4 bases, with 13 bases left between them. Germline V CDR1 and CDR2: LGHNA, YNFKEQ. Here the CDR3 reads CASSRGKTIETQYF. The CDR3 DNA is TGTGCCAGCAGCCGAGGGAAAACTATAGAGACCCAGTACTTC.

This rearrangement joins TRBV7-2 to TRBJ1-2, with D tentatively TRBD1 (5 bases). CDR1 is SGHTA, CDR2 FQGNSA, per germline. The V end was cut by 3 bases, the J end by 4 bases, with 9 bases between. The CDR3 length is 13 residues. The DNA of the CDR3 is TGTGCCAGCAGCTTCCCAGGGACCTATGGCTACACCTTC. Translation: CASSFPGTYGYTF.

The V call is TRBV9, the J call TRBJ1-4; D uncertain. V dropped 3 bases and J dropped 0 bases, with 9 bases sitting between them. CDR3 length equals 15 residues. From germline, CDR1 is SGDLS and CDR2 YYNGEE. Here the CDR3 DNA reads TGTGCCAGCAGCGCCCGACCTGCAACTAATGAAAAACTGTTTTTT. This sequence encodes CASSARPATNEKLFF. The full variable domain, rest sourced from reference TRBV9 and TRBJ1-4, is DSGVTQTPKHLITATGQRVTLRCSPRSGDLSVYWYQQSLDQGLQFLIQYYNGEERAKGNILERFSAQQFPDLHSELNLSSLELGDSALYFCASSARPATNEKLFFGSGTQLSVL.

In its sample, this clone was seen a few times. The chain employs TRBV28 and TRBJ1-2; D is possibly TRBD1 (5 bases). The CDR3 has 15 residues. Germline CDR1 MDHEN, CDR2 SYDVKM. V lost 2 bases, J lost 1 base, and 11 bases lay in between. The CDR3 is CASSLQTTVNYGYTF. CDR3 nucleotides: TGTGCCAGCAGTTTACAAACGACAGTTAACTATGGCTACACCTTC.

The chain joins TRBV4-2 to TRBJ2-3, with 8 bases matching TRBD1. The junction had 5 bases not matched to a gene; V was cut back by 4 bases and J by 2 bases. CDR3 length: 15 amino acids. Germline CDR1 LGHNA, CDR2 YNFKEQ. CDR3 region: CASSRWTGNTDTQYF. CDR3 DNA sequence: TGTGCCAGCAGCCGATGGACAGGGAACACAGATACGCAGTATTTT.

The V call is TRBV30, the J call TRBJ1-2; tentatively, D is TRBD1 (6 bases). The CDR3 has 13 amino acids. The V and J ends lost 3 bases and 4 bases respectively, with 12 bases between them. Looked up from germline, CDR1 is GTSNPN and CDR2 is SVGIG (reference sequence). The CDR3, as DNA: TGTGCCTGGAGGCGCCAGGGGTCCTATGGCTACACCTTC. Translated, it gives CAWRRQGSYGYTF.

The chain is built from TRBV4-1 and TRBJ2-3; 7 bases map to TRBD1. After removal of 5 bases from V and 14 bases from J, the junction contained 13 bases not matched to a gene. The germline V gene has CDR1 MGHRA and CDR2 YSYEKL. The CDR3 totals 13 residues. CDR3 nucleotide sequence: TGCGCCAGCAGCGAATCCGGGACAGCCAAGGCGTATTTT. Protein: CASSESGTAKAYF.

J is TRBJ1-2 and V is TRBV28; 10 bases are a match to TRBD1. CDR1 MDHEN and CDR2 SYDVKM come from the germline V gene. The CDR3 has 16 residues. The junction had 15 bases not matched to a gene; V was cut back by 8 bases and J by 6 bases. The DNA of the CDR3 is TGTGCCAGCCATATATTTAACCGGGACAGGGGAGATGGCTACACCTTC. Protein product: CASHIFNRDRGDGYTF.

The rearrangement links TRBV7-9 to TRBJ2-5, with TRBD1 matching over 10 bases. Matching the DNA end better, TRBJ2-7 makes the J call doubtful. CDR3 length equals 15 residues. CDR1 and CDR2 from the germline V gene are SEHNR and FQNEAQ (reference sequence). The CDR3 spells CASSERTGGVDEQYF. The CDR3 DNA is TGTGCCAGCAGCGAACGGACAGGGGGTGTTGACGAGCAGTACTTC.

This clone was counted once. This chain connects TRBV7-6 to TRBJ2-7; TRBD1 matches 7 bases. With 5 bases clipped from V and 2 bases from J, the junction kept 6 bases outside the gene matches. Germline assignment: CDR1 SGHVS and CDR2 FNYEAQ. This CDR3 comprises 14 residues. The CDR3 sequence is CASSRGDRAYEQYF. The CDR3 nucleotides are TGTGCCAGCAGCCGAGGGGACAGAGCCTACGAGCAGTACTTC.

The chain uses TRBV6-6 and TRBJ2-7; D might be TRBD1 or TRBD2, each matching 5 bases. From germline, CDR1 is MNHNY and CDR2 SVGAGI (reference sequence). Trimming stripped 2 bases from V and 0 bases from J, with 5 bases between. This CDR3 spans 13 amino acids. CDR3 region: CASSYGGSYEQYF. Here the CDR3 DNA reads TGTGCCAGCAGTTACGGGGGCTCCTACGAGCAGTACTTC.

The chain links TRBV7-9 to TRBJ1-4; D is undetermined. The CDR3 contains 15 residues. V shed 2 bases and J shed 6 bases, with 13 bases lying between them. CDR1 is SEHNR and CDR2 is FQNEAQ in the germline V gene (reference sequence). CDR3 sequence: CASSLSPKTDEKLFF. As DNA, the CDR3 is TGTGCCAGCAGCTTATCTCCGAAGACGGATGAAAAACTGTTTTTT.

The chain employs TRBV5-1 and TRBJ2-7, with no clear D. Germline assignment: CDR1 SGHRS and CDR2 YFSETQ. Deletions cut 8 bases from V and 2 bases from J, with 17 bases between. CDR3 length: 14 residues. In DNA form, the CDR3 reads TGCGCCAGTAATAGAGGCGGCGAAACCTACGAGCAGTACTTC. Residues: CASNRGGETYEQYF.

A remark on this clone: The identical CDR3 is also encoded by other nucleotide sequences in the sample. The chain carries TRBV9 and TRBJ2-7, with 7 nucleotides matching TRBD2. The CDR3 loop spans 14 amino acids. J lost 4 bases, V lost 0 bases, and 4 bases had no gene match. Germline V gene data show CDR1 as SGDLS and CDR2 as YYNGEE. The chain's CDR3 is CASSVAAGRYEQYF. CDR3 nucleotide sequence: TGTGCCAGCAGCGTAGCAGCGGGGCGGTACGAGCAGTACTTC.